Here is one TCR beta chain with its context. These data are taken from a study of blood T cell repertoires in COVID-19. In the original workflow: Reference gene primer amplification gave nucleated cell count estimates. Assay used: immunoSEQ multiplex PCR; TCRdb lists only in-frame clones, some missing. V and J calls and clone size follow that table, whereas D and trimming were derived from the DNA. The repertoire holds 35,000 to 45,000 clones, with roughly 80% as singletons. The V end was cut by 7 bases, the J end by 5 bases, with 14 bases between. The length of the CDR3 is 13 residues. Germline lookup yields CDR1 LNHDA and CDR2 SQIVND (reference sequence).

This TCR was recovered from a man between 65 and 85 years old with acute or convalescent COVID-19. The V call is TRBV19, the J call TRBJ1-2; D remains unclear. The sequencing sample was made of peripheral blood. The CDR3 coding sequence is TGTGCCAGTAATTCTATCGGAGTATATGGCTACACCTTC. Protein product: CASNSIGVYGYTF.